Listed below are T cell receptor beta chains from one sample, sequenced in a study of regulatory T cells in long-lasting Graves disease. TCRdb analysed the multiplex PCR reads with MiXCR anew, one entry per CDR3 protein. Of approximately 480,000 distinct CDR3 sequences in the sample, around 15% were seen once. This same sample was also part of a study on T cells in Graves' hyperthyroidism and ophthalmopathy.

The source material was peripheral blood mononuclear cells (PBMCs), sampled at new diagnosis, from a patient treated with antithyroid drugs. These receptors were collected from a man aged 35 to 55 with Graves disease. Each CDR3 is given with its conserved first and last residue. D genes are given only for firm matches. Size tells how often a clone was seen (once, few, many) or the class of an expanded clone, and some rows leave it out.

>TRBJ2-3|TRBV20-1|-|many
CSARDLGASTDTQYF
TGCAGTGCTAGAGATCTGGGGGCCAGCACAGATACGCAGTATTTT
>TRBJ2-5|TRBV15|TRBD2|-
CATSRLRAGRGYQETQYF
TGTGCCACCAGCAGACTCCGTGCGGGGCGGGGGTACCAAGAGACCCAGTACTTC
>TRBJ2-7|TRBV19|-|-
CASGGLPAYEQYF
TGTGCCAGCGGGGGGCTCCCGGCCTACGAGCAGTACTTC
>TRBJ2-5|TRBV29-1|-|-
CSGKGGEETQYF
TGCAGCGGGAAAGGAGGAGAGGAGACCCAGTACTTC
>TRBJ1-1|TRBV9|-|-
CASSPPSLRQNTEAFF
TGTGCCAGCAGCCCTCCAAGTCTCAGACAGAACACTGAAGCTTTCTTT
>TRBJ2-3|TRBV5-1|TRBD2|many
CASSLAGADTQYF
TGTGCCAGCAGTCTAGCGGGAGCAGATACGCAGTATTTT
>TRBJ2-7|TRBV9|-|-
CASSVASSSYEQYF
TGTGCCAGCAGCGTAGCAAGCAGCTCCTACGAGCAGTACTTC
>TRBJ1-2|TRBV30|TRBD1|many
CAWSTLTGAVYGYTF
TGTGCCTGGAGTACCTTGACAGGGGCGGTCTATGGCTACACCTTC
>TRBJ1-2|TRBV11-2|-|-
CASSSAGGAAKYGYTF
TGTGCCAGCAGCTCCGCGGGGGGGGCGGCGAAATATGGCTACACCTTC
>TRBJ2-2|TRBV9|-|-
CASSVGGRGQTGELFF
TGTGCCAGCAGCGTAGGAGGCAGGGGACAAACCGGGGAGCTGTTTTTT
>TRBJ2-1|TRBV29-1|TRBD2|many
CSVLPPGLAGPYNEQFF
TGCAGCGTCCTACCACCGGGACTAGCGGGACCGTACAATGAGCAGTTCTTC
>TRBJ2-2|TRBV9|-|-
CASRRDSNTGELLF
TGTGCCAGCAGACGTGACTCGAACACCGGGGAGCTGCTTTTT
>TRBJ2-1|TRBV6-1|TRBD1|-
CASSPGTAIEQFF
TGTGCCAGCAGCCCCGGGACAGCCATCGAGCAGTTCTTC